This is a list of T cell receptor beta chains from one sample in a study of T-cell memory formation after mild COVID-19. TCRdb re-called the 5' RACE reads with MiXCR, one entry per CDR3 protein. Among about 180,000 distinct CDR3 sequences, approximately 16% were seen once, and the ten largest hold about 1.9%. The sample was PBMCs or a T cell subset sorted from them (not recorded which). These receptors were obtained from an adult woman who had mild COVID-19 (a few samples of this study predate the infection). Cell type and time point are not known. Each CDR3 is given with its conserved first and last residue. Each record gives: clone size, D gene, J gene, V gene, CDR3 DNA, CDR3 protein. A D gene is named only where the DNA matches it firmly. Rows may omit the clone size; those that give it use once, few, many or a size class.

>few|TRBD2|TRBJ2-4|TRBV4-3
TGCGCCAGCAGCCAGGAAGGACTAGCGGACCATAAAAACATTCAGTACTTC
CASSQEGLADHKNIQYF
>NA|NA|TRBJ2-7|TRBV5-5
TGTGCCAGCAGCCTGGACAGCCGACCCTACGAGCAGTACTTC
CASSLDSRPYEQYF
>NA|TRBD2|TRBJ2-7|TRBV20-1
TGCAGTGCTTCCCAAGCCCTAGCGGGTGTCTACGAGCAGTACTTC
CSASQALAGVYEQYF
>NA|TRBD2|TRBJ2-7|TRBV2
TGTGCCAGCAGTGAAGCACTTTCACCGGGACTAGCGGGAGGAACGCAGTACTTC
CASSEALSPGLAGGTQYF
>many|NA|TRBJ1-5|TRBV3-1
TGTGCCAGCAGCTTCACCATGAACGGCAATCAGCCCCAGCATTTT
CASSFTMNGNQPQHF
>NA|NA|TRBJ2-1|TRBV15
TGTGCCACCAGCAGATTGGATGAGCAGTTCTTC
CATSRLDEQFF
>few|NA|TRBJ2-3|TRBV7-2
TGTGCCAGCAGCGGACGTTTCGGGATAACTAGCACAGATACGCAGTATTTT
CASSGRFGITSTDTQYF
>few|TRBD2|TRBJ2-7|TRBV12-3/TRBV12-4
TGTGCCAGCAGTCCCTCGCCGGGACTAGTATCCGAGCAGTACTTC
CASSPSPGLVSEQYF
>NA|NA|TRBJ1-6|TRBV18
TGTGCCAGCTCACTCCGACGGGAAAAGAATTCACCCCTCCACTTT
CASSLRREKNSPLHF
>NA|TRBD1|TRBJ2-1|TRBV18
TGTGCCAGCTCACCTATGGGACAGGGAAAGTTCTTC
CASSPMGQGKFF